The clone carrying this TCR beta chain was observed many times. Its antigen remains unidentified. In germline, CDR1 is SGHTA, CDR2 FQGNSA. The CDR3 covers 13 residues. V lost 7 bases, J lost 5 bases, and 14 bases lay in between. The data are from a study of breast tumors, draining lymph nodes, adjacent tissues. Findings and limits, study-wide: Luminal-like breast cancer showed significantly higher tumor–nontumor repertoire similarity than basal-like. Compared with lymph nodes, tumors were less diverse; compared with nontumor tissue, more. Most tumor T cells seemingly derive from lymph node, then expand in tumor. That most tumor T cells come from lymph nodes remained unproven.

Axillary draining lymph nodes of breast cancer patients supplied the node samples. TCRdb ran MiXCR on the multiplex PCR reads and lists one entry per CDR3 protein. Of approximately 88,000 distinct CDR3 sequences in the sample, around 29% were seen once. The gene calls are TRBV7-2 and TRBJ2-5; D possibly matches TRBD1 or TRBD2 (6 bases each). Sequencing was done on a sample of axillary lymph node tissue. This clonotype was sampled from a female donor with breast cancer. Some clones in this sample may be carry-over from other donors' samples. CDR3 residues: CASMTGAGETQYF. The CDR3 bases are TGTGCCAGCATGACGGGGGCGGGTGAGACCCAGTACTTC.